These T cell receptor beta chains were read from a single sample in a study of response to subunit inactivated influenza vaccine. TCRdb called the RT-PCR reads again in MiXCR, with one record for every CDR3 protein. The data show over 650,000 distinct CDR3 sequences, around a sixth seen once. Sequenced material: PBMCs from blood, taken around 5 days after vaccination. All receptors derive from a man in his fifties who received an inactivated influenza vaccine. Both conserved end residues are part of each CDR3. D genes are given only for firm matches. Clone sizes are given selectively: once, few, many, or a class where the clone is expanded.

abundance,d_gene,j_gene,v_gene,CDR3nt,CDR3aa
NA,TRBD2,TRBJ2-3,TRBV12-3/TRBV12-4,TGTGCCAGCAGTTTACCGCCCGGGAGGGCCGGAGATACGCAGTATTTT,CASSLPPGRAGDTQYF
NA,NA,TRBJ2-3,TRBV6-2/TRBV6-3,TGTGCCAGCAGTTACATCACAGGGACCGATACGCAGTATTTT,CASSYITGTDTQYF
NA,TRBD2,TRBJ2-3,TRBV20-1,TGCAGTGCTAGTCGACGGTTCCTAGCGGGAACAGATACGCAGTATTTT,CSASRRFLAGTDTQYF
many,TRBD2,TRBJ2-4,TRBV29-1,TGCAGCGTTGTCCTGGGACTAGCGGGGTTCCCGAACATTCAGTACTTC,CSVVLGLAGFPNIQYF
few,TRBD1,TRBJ2-1,TRBV7-9,TGTGCCAGCAGCTCCGGGACAGGGGCTGTAAATGAGCAGTTCTTC,CASSSGTGAVNEQFF
few,TRBD2,TRBJ2-7,TRBV27,TGTGCCAGCAGTTTATCCCTAGCGGGAGTGTACGAGCAGTACTTC,CASSLSLAGVYEQYF
few,NA,TRBJ1-2,TRBV12-3/TRBV12-4,TGTGCCAGCAGTTTATGGGAGAAGAACTATGGCTACACCTTC,CASSLWEKNYGYTF
few,TRBD1,TRBJ1-5,TRBV28,TGTGCCAGCAGTTTCCCCAGGGGGGCGAGACAGCCCCAGCATTTT,CASSFPRGARQPQHF
NA,NA,TRBJ2-5,TRBV7-2,TGTGCCAGCAGCTTAGTTTCGGGGGAGTGGGAGACCCAGTACTTC,CASSLVSGEWETQYF
NA,TRBD2,TRBJ2-7,TRBV28,TGTGCCAGCAGGGGGGGGACTAGCGCTTCCTACGAGCAGTACTTC,CASRGGTSASYEQYF
NA,TRBD2,TRBJ2-1,TRBV10-3,TGTGCCATCAGTTTAGCGGGAAGAAAAAGCTCCTACAATGAGCAGTTCTTC,CAISLAGRKSSYNEQFF
NA,TRBD2,TRBJ2-2,TRBV3-1,TGTGCCAGCAGCCCCCGAAGCCCGGGAGGGCCCTACACCGGGGAGCTGTTTTTT,CASSPRSPGGPYTGELFF
few,NA,TRBJ1-1,TRBV20-1,TGCGGTGAACAGTTGAACACTGAAGCTTTCTTT,CGEQLNTEAFF
NA,NA,TRBJ2-6,TRBV24-1,TGTGCCACCAGTGACCCCCGGGAGATTTTCTCTGGGGCCAACGTCCTGACTTTC,CATSDPREIFSGANVLTF
many,TRBD2,TRBJ2-1,TRBV5-6,TGTGCCAGCAGCGCATATAGAACCGGGACTAGCGGGAGTGTGCAGTTCTTC,CASSAYRTGTSGSVQFF
NA,NA,TRBJ2-5,TRBV7-2,TGTGCCAGCAGCTTGCACACAGCCCAAGAGACCCAGTACTTC,CASSLHTAQETQYF
few,NA,TRBJ2-2,TRBV9,TGTGCCAGCAGCACCAACTCGGATATCACCGGGGAGCTGTTTTTT,CASSTNSDITGELFF
few,NA,TRBJ2-2,TRBV5-1,TGCGCCAGCAGCTTGGAGGGGGTCGGCACCGGGGAGCTGTTTTTT,CASSLEGVGTGELFF
NA,TRBD2,TRBJ2-1,TRBV6-7,TGTGCCAGCAGCTACACCCCTGGCGGGAGCCGGCAGTTCTTC,CASSYTPGGSRQFF
many,NA,TRBJ2-2,TRBV10-3,TGTGCCATCGGGACGTACACCGGGGAGCTGTTTTTT,CAIGTYTGELFF
many,NA,TRBJ2-3,TRBV5-1,TGCGCCAGCAGTAACGGACTGGATACGCAGTATTTT,CASSNGLDTQYF
NA,TRBD2,TRBJ2-5,TRBV24-1,TGTGCCACCAGTGATCCGGGACTAGCGGGATATGAGACCCAGTACTTC,CATSDPGLAGYETQYF
NA,TRBD1,TRBJ2-5,TRBV5-5,TGTGCCAGCAGCTCGACAGGGAGTTTCGAGACCCAGTACTTC,CASSSTGSFETQYF
few,TRBD2,TRBJ2-1,TRBV15,TGTGCCACCAGCAGATCCCTAGCGGGGGGGCTTTACAATGAGCAGTTCTTC,CATSRSLAGGLYNEQFF
few,NA,TRBJ2-2,TRBV6-2/TRBV6-3,TGTGCCAGCAGCCTCGCGAGACCTAGAGTTAACGGGGAGCTGTTTTTT,CASSLARPRVNGELFF
NA,TRBD1,TRBJ1-5,TRBV20-1,TGCAGTGCTAAGGGACAGGCCGACCAGCCCCAGCATTTT,CSAKGQADQPQHF
few,NA,TRBJ2-5,TRBV20-1,TGCAGTGCTCCTCCGAGGACAGACCTCATGGGGGAGACCCAGTACTTC,CSAPPRTDLMGETQYF
few,NA,TRBJ1-1,TRBV12-3/TRBV12-4,TGTGCCAGCAGTTTAGCGATAGGGTGGACTGAAGCTTTCTTT,CASSLAIGWTEAFF
few,NA,TRBJ1-5,TRBV3-1,TGTGCCAGCAGCCAACAACATAGCAATCAGCCCCAGCATTTT,CASSQQHSNQPQHF
few,NA,TRBJ2-2,TRBV6-5,TGTGCCAGCAGTTCGCTTTGGGGCTACACCGGGGAGCTGTTTTTT,CASSSLWGYTGELFF
once,NA,TRBJ2-1,TRBV13,TGTGCCAGCAGGCCCCTAGCAGCGCAGGGTGAGCAGTTCTTC,CASRPLAAQGEQFF
many,NA,TRBJ2-5,TRBV4-3,TGCGCCAGCAGCCAAGCGTTATTTTTTACGCGGCAACACCAAGAGACCCAGTACTTC,CASSQALFFTRQHQETQYF
few,NA,TRBJ2-7,TRBV4-3,TGCGCCAGCAGCCAGTGGGGGACCTACGAGCAGTACTTC,CASSQWGTYEQYF
NA,TRBD1,TRBJ1-2,TRBV4-2,TGTGCCAGCAGCCAAGTTACGGACAGGCGGAACTATGGCTACACCTTC,CASSQVTDRRNYGYTF
few,NA,TRBJ2-7,TRBV15,TGTGCCACCAGCAGAGGTAACGAGCAGTACTTC,CATSRGNEQYF
few,TRBD2,TRBJ2-1,TRBV20-1,TGCAGTGCGACAAGATCCCTAGCGGGGGGCGTAGAGCAGTTCTTC,CSATRSLAGGVEQFF
NA,TRBD1,TRBJ2-7,TRBV6-2/TRBV6-3,TGTGCCAGCAGCCGAACCTTACTGGACAGGGACGAGCAGTACTTC,CASSRTLLDRDEQYF
NA,TRBD1,TRBJ1-2,TRBV30,TGTGCCAAGGGGGCAGAAGCGGGCTACACCTTC,CAKGAEAGYTF
many,TRBD1,TRBJ1-2,TRBV29-1,TGCAGCGCAACAGGGGGCCGGGGCTACACCTTC,CSATGGRGYTF
few,TRBD1,TRBJ1-5,TRBV12-3/TRBV12-4,TGTGCCAGCAGTTCGGGACAGCTTCATAGCAATCAGCCCCAGCATTTT,CASSSGQLHSNQPQHF
few,NA,TRBJ2-5,TRBV4-3,TGCGCCAGCAGCCCATTTGGAGGGGCAGGTGAGACCCAGTACTTC,CASSPFGGAGETQYF
few,TRBD1,TRBJ1-4,TRBV12-3/TRBV12-4,TGTGCCAGCAGGCCGACAGGGAGTAATGAAAAACTGTTTTTT,CASRPTGSNEKLFF
many,NA,TRBJ2-7,TRBV5-1,TGCGCCAGCAGCTTGGGACAGGTGGCCTACGAGCAGTACTTC,CASSLGQVAYEQYF
few,TRBD1,TRBJ1-5,TRBV4-3,TGCGCCAGCAGCCCCCGGATAGGGGGCAGCAATCAGCCCCAGCATTTT,CASSPRIGGSNQPQHF
few,NA,TRBJ1-6,TRBV4-3,TGCGCCAGCAGCCAAGATCCCCGCGCGGATTCACCCCTCCACTTT,CASSQDPRADSPLHF